A selection of T cell receptor beta chains follows, all from one sample in a study of blood T cell repertoires in COVID-19. Profiling relied on immunoSEQ multiplex PCR, and the TCRdb table lists in-frame clones only, not all of them. The repertoire consists of about 250,000 clones, with about nine tenths occurring once and the leading ten covering 2.5% to 3.5%. What was sequenced was PBMCs or T cells enriched from blood (not recorded which). Receptor source: a woman between 50 and 59 years old who had recovered from COVID-19. Each CDR3 is given with its conserved first and last residue. Fields, in order: J gene, V gene, CDR3 protein.

J gene: TRBJ1-2
V gene: TRBV5-1
CDR3 protein: CASSLVGGTAGGYTF

J gene: TRBJ2-3
V gene: TRBV7-9
CDR3 protein: CASSLRAGGDTQYF

J gene: TRBJ1-2
V gene: TRBV28
CDR3 protein: CASSRTGAPYGYTF

J gene: TRBJ1-1
V gene: TRBV29-1
CDR3 protein: CSVELRSIVAGGNTEAFF

J gene: TRBJ1-2
V gene: TRBV12-3/TRBV12-4
CDR3 protein: CASSRTGENGYTF

J gene: TRBJ1-2
V gene: TRBV13
CDR3 protein: CASSSEGTGETNYGYTF

J gene: TRBJ2-5
V gene: TRBV10-3
CDR3 protein: CAISELERRETQYF

J gene: TRBJ1-2
V gene: TRBV25-1
CDR3 protein: CASSVTGTTYGYTF

J gene: TRBJ2-1
V gene: TRBV24-1
CDR3 protein: CATSDVDGRQGYEQFF

J gene: TRBJ1-6
V gene: TRBV3-1/TRBV3-2
CDR3 protein: CASSQGGAYNSPLHF

J gene: TRBJ2-2
V gene: TRBV19
CDR3 protein: CASSTTGNTGELFF

J gene: TRBJ2-7
V gene: TRBV5-1
CDR3 protein: CASSLPGTAGEQYF

J gene: TRBJ2-5
V gene: TRBV7-6
CDR3 protein: CASSVGTSGSLETQYF

J gene: TRBJ2-1
V gene: TRBV7-3
CDR3 protein: CASSFNRGSYNEQFF

J gene: TRBJ2-2
V gene: TRBV5-4
CDR3 protein: CASSLLISGGNTGELFF

J gene: TRBJ2-1
V gene: TRBV10-3
CDR3 protein: CAISEPVTSGDNEQFF

J gene: TRBJ2-1
V gene: TRBV7-2
CDR3 protein: CASSSRTSGSINEQFF

J gene: TRBJ1-4
V gene: TRBV27
CDR3 protein: CASSFRYWDEKLFF